The T cell receptor (beta chain) under discussion was sequenced for a study of CD8+CD57+ T cells in acquired aplastic anemia. Study-wide results and caveats: Roughly 30 sequences, all CD8+ CDR3, were shared between patients and controls.

Patients selected for sequencing had displayed CD8+CD57+ cell expansion by flow cytometry. CDR3 size: 15 residues. Germline loops: CDR1 SGHDN, CDR2 FVKESK. The germline V and J ends were trimmed by 3 bases and 7 bases, with 17 bases remaining between them. This clonotype was counted many times. Its specificity is not known. The TCR beta profiling, which covered VDJ combination and CDR3 sequence, was carried out using genomic DNA as the template. One entry per CDR3 protein results from TCRdb running MiXCR on the reads. The sample carries about 160,000 distinct CDR3 sequences, about 50% recorded once. The chain joins TRBV14 to TRBJ2-3; weak D call: TRBD1 (6 bases). The sample was sorted CD4+, CD8+, or CD8+CD57+ T cells (not recorded which) from PBMCs. The sequence came from a human donor with aplastic anemia. Here the CDR3 reads CASSHTEGVVNTQYF. Written as DNA, the CDR3 is TGTGCCAGCAGCCACACTGAGGGGGTAGTTAATACGCAGTATTTT.